Described below is a single TCR beta chain sequence and its context. CDR3 length equals 17 residues. V gave up 2 bases and J gave up 3 bases; unmatched junction bases: 8. Germline CDR1 and CDR2: LGHNA and YSLEER. The data derive from a study of blood T cell repertoires in COVID-19. Study-wide context: Donors in the United States, Italy and Spain gave samples during acute or convalescent COVID-19. PBMCs, B-cell-depleted T cells, or T cells were the source of the cDNA or gDNA that made up the material.

Sequencing was performed with immunoSEQ multiplex PCR; in TCRdb, only in-frame clones are kept and a portion is missing. The repertoire holds about 310,000 clones, roughly 91% seen once, with 1% in the top ten. Sequencing was carried out using peripheral blood. This rearrangement joins TRBV4-3 to TRBJ1-4, with 8 bases identical to TRBD1. The TCR originated in a man over 45 with active or convalescent COVID-19. CDR3: CASSQHQGAVPNEKLFF. CDR3 in DNA: TGCGCCAGCAGCCAACATCAGGGGGCAGTTCCTAATGAAAAACTGTTTTTT.